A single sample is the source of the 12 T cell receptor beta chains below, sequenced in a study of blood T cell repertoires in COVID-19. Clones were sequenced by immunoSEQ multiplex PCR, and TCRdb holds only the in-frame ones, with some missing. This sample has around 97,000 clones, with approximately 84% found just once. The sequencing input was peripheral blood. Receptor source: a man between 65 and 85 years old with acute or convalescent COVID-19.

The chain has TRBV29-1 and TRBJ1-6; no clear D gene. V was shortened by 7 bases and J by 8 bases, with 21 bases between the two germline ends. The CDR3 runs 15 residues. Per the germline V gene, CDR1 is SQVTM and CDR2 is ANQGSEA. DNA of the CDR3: TGCAGCGCGCGGACGGGGAGGGAGGTTGATTCACCCCTCCACTTT. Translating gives CSARTGREVDSPLHF.

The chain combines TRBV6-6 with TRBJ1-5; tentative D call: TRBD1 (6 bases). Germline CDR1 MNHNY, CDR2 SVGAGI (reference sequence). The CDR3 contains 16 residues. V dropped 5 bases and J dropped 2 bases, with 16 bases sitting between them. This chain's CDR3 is CASSLGQFGGNQPQHF. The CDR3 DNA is TGTGCCAGCAGTCTCGGACAGTTTGGAGGCAATCAGCCCCAGCATTTT.

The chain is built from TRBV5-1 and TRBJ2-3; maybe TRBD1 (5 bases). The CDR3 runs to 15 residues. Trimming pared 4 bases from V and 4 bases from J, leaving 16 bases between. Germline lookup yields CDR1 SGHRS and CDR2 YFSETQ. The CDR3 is CASSQGNSGPDTQYF. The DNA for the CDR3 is TGCGCCAGCAGCCAAGGGAATTCAGGGCCAGATACGCAGTATTTT.

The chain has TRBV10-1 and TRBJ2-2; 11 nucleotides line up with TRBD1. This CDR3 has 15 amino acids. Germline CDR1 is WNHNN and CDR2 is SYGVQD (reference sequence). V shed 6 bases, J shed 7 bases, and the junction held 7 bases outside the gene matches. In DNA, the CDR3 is TGCGCCAGCAGCCGGACAGGGGGCGCCGGCGGGGAGCTGTTTTTT. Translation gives CASSRTGGAGGELFF.

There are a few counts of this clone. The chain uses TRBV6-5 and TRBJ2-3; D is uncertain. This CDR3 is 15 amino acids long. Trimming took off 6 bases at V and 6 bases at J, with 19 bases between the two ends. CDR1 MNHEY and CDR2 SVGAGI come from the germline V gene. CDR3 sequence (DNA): TGTGCCAGCAGCTCCCAAGATTCTAATCGTGATACGCAGTATTTT. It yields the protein CASSSQDSNRDTQYF.

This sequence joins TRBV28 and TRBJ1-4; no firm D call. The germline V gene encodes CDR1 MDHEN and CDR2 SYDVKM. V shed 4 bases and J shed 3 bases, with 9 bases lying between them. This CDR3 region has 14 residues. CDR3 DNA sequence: TGTGCCAGCAGTTCCTTTACTCCTAATGAAAAACTGTTTTTT. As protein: CASSSFTPNEKLFF.

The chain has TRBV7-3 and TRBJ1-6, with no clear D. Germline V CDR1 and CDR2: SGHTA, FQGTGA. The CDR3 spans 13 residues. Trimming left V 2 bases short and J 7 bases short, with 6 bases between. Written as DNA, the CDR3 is TGTGCCAGCAGCTTAGGCGGAAATTCACCCCTCCACTTT. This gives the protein CASSLGGNSPLHF.

Written as DNA, the CDR3 is TGTGCCAGCAGCTCATTCTCCCTAGCGGGAGGAGGAGATACGCAGTATTTT. As protein: CASSSFSLAGGGDTQYF. The chain employs TRBV11-2 and TRBJ2-3, with 11 bases aligning to TRBD2. CDR1 is SGHAT and CDR2 is FQNNGV in the germline V gene. The CDR3 is 17 residues long. The V and J ends lost 4 bases and 5 bases, in that order; junction bases with no gene match: 11.

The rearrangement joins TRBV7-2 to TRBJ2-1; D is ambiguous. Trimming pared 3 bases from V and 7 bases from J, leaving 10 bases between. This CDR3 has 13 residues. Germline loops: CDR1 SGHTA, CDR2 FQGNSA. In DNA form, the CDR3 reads TGTGCCAGCAGCTTTACGCTAGTAAATGAGCAGTTCTTC. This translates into CASSFTLVNEQFF.

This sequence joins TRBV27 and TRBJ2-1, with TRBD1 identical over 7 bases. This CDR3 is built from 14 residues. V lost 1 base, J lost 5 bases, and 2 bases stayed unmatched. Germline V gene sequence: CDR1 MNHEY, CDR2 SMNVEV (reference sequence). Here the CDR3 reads CASSLYRGNNEQFF. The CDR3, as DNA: TGTGCCAGCAGTTTATACAGGGGAAACAATGAGCAGTTCTTC.

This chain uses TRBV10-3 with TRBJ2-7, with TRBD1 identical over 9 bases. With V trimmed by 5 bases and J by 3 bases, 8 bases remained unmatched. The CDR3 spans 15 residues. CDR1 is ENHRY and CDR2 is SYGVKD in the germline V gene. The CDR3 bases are TGTGCCATCAGTTCCGGGCGGGACAGGGTCTACGAGCAGTACTTC. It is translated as CAISSGRDRVYEQYF.

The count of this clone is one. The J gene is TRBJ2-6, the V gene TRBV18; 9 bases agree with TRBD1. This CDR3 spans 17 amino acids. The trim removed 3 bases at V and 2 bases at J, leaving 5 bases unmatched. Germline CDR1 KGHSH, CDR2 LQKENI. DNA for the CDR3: TGTGCCAGCTCACCCAGGACAGGGGCGACTGGGGCCAACGTCCTGACTTTC. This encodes CASSPRTGATGANVLTF. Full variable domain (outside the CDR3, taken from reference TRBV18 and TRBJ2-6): NAGVMQNPRHLVRRRGQEARLRCSPMKGHSHVYWYRQLPEEGLKFMVYLQKENIIDESGMPKERFSAEFPKEGPSILRIQQVVRGDSAAYFCASSPRTGATGANVLTFGAGSRLTVL.